A single sample gave rise to the 17 T cell receptor beta chains below, sequenced in a study of blood T cell repertoires in COVID-19. Profiled with immunoSEQ multiplex PCR; TCRdb holds only in-frame clones, not every one. The sample lists 150,000 to 200,000 clones, 93% occurring once. The material sequenced was peripheral blood. The receptors come from a woman aged 60-75 years with COVID-19, enrolled during active disease.

The genes are TRBV7-2 and TRBJ2-3; D not resolved. Trimming cost V 5 bases and J 6 bases, with 15 bases left between them. There are 14 residues in the CDR3. Germline V CDR1 and CDR2: SGHTA, FQGNSA. This chain's CDR3 is CASSTYSGSDTQYF. DNA of the CDR3: TGTGCCAGCAGCACTTATTCGGGTAGCGATACGCAGTATTTT.

The V call is TRBV19, the J call TRBJ1-1, with a tentative D call TRBD1 (5 bases). CDR3 size: 14 residues. Trimming cost V 7 bases and J 4 bases, with 16 bases left between them. The V gene's germline CDR1 is LNHDA and CDR2 SQIVND (reference sequence). The CDR3, as DNA: TGTGCCAGTATTTCTGGGGGGGTAGGCACTGAAGCTTTCTTT. This translates into CASISGGVGTEAFF. Variable domain in full (rest from reference TRBV19 and TRBJ1-1): DGGITQSPKYLFRKEGQNVTLSCEQNLNHDAMYWYRQDPGQGLRLIYYSQIVNDFQKGDIAEGYSVSREKKESFPLTVTSAQKNPTAFYLCASISGGVGTEAFFGQGTRLTVV.

The V and J genes are TRBV9 and TRBJ1-2, with D tentatively TRBD1 (5 bases). The CDR3 spans 13 residues. V lost 3 bases, J lost 8 bases, and 14 bases lay in between. CDR1 is SGDLS and CDR2 is YYNGEE in the germline V gene. CDR3 loop: CASSDGTGLGYTF. The CDR3, as DNA: TGTGCCAGCAGCGATGGGACTGGCCTAGGCTACACCTTC.

The chain has TRBV10-3 and TRBJ2-1; TRBD1 aligns across 9 bases. With V trimmed by 1 base and J by 6 bases, 7 bases remained unmatched. Germline V gene lookup returns CDR1 ENHRY and CDR2 SYGVKD. The CDR3 has 16 residues. The CDR3, as DNA: TGTGCCATCAGTGAGTACGGGACAGGGAACATCAATGAGCAGTTCTTC. Amino acids: CAISEYGTGNINEQFF.

V is TRBV25-1 and J is TRBJ2-1; 10 nucleotides line up with TRBD1. The length of the CDR3 is 14 residues. V shed 3 bases and J 8 bases; nucleotides not matched to a gene: 4. Germline V gene lookup returns CDR1 MGHDK and CDR2 SYGVNS. The CDR3 DNA reads TGTGCCAGCAGTGAGGGACAGGGGTGGGATGAGCAGTTCTTC. Amino acid sequence: CASSEGQGWDEQFF.

The chain couples TRBV5-5 to TRBJ2-7, with a tentative D call TRBD1 (5 bases). The CDR3 length is 12 residues. Between the trimmed V and J ends, which lost 4 bases and 4 bases, there was a span of 9 bases. From germline, CDR1 is SGHKS and CDR2 YYEKEE (reference sequence). The CDR3 DNA is TGTGCCAGCAGCCTGCAGGGATACGAGCAGTACTTC. Its translation: CASSLQGYEQYF.

The V gene is TRBV5-5, the J gene TRBJ2-1, with 12 bases lining up with TRBD2. This CDR3 is built from 15 residues. Germline CDR1 SGHKS, CDR2 YYEKEE (reference sequence). V lost 4 bases, J lost 6 bases, and 5 bases stayed unmatched. The CDR3, as DNA: TGTGCCAGCAGCGCTAGCGGGGGGGAGGGCAATGAGCAGTTCTTC. It encodes CASSASGGEGNEQFF.

The chain employs TRBV7-8 and TRBJ2-7; maybe TRBD1 (5 bases). Trimming pared 3 bases from V and 2 bases from J, leaving 14 bases between. CDR3 length: 15 residues. Germline loops: CDR1 SGHVS, CDR2 FQNEAQ. CDR3 nucleotide sequence: TGTGCCAGCAGCTTCAGCAGGGATAGACCCTACGAGCAGTACTTC. Protein product: CASSFSRDRPYEQYF.

The chain couples TRBV7-9 to TRBJ1-1; TRBD1 aligns across 7 bases. J lost 6 bases, V lost 5 bases, and 12 bases had no gene match. The germline V gene encodes CDR1 SEHNR and CDR2 FQNEAQ (reference sequence). The CDR3 covers 15 residues. The CDR3 region is CASSGRQGTKPEAFF. For the CDR3, the DNA is TGTGCCAGCAGCGGAAGACAGGGCACGAAGCCTGAAGCTTTCTTT.

The rearrangement joins TRBV12-3 or TRBV12-4 to TRBJ1-5; no reliable D call. Between the trimmed V and J ends, which lost 6 bases and 6 bases, there was a span of 9 bases. The CDR3 has 12 amino acids. The CDR3 protein is CASSPRGQPQHF. The CDR3 DNA reads as TGTGCCAGCAGCCCCCGGGGTCAGCCCCAGCATTTT.

The rearrangement uses TRBV19 and TRBJ1-2; 7 bases align to TRBD1. CDR1 is LNHDA, CDR2 SQIVND, per germline (reference sequence). The CDR3 runs to 16 residues. Trimming cost V 7 bases and J 4 bases; bases outside gene matches: 15. CDR3 residues: CASIHTGTAFGYGYTF. The CDR3, as DNA: TGTGCCAGTATTCACACCGGGACAGCCTTTGGCTATGGCTACACCTTC.

The gene calls are TRBV30 and TRBJ1-4, with TRBD1 matching 10 bases. Germline V gene lookup returns CDR1 GTSNPN and CDR2 SVGIG (reference sequence). V trimming: 7 bases; J trimming: 6 bases; junction bases outside the gene matches: 11. The CDR3 spans 15 residues. CDR3 sequence: CAYFTPGTGDEKLFF. As DNA, the CDR3 is TGTGCCTATTTTACTCCCGGGACAGGGGATGAAAAACTGTTTTTT.

V and J are TRBV29-1 and TRBJ1-4; 10 positions match TRBD1. Trimming cost V 4 bases and J 7 bases; bases outside gene matches: 9. This CDR3 contains 15 residues. Looked up from germline, CDR1 is SQVTM and CDR2 is ANQGSEA. The CDR3 coding sequence is TGCAGCGTTGTGGGGACAGGGGAAGCGGTTGAAAAACTGTTTTTT. Its translation is CSVVGTGEAVEKLFF.

V and J are TRBV19 and TRBJ1-1; 8 bases are a match to TRBD1. The CDR3 totals 12 residues. The J segment lost 11 bases and the V segment lost 5 bases, leaving 7 bases of the junction unmatched. CDR1 is LNHDA, CDR2 SQIVND, per germline (reference sequence). CDR3 nucleotide sequence: TGTGCCAGTAGTTTTGGACAGGGTCAGGCTTTCTTT. Protein product: CASSFGQGQAFF.

V gene TRBV7-6 combines with J gene TRBJ2-5; D is ambiguous. V lost 1 base, J lost 5 bases, and 17 bases lay in between. The length of the CDR3 is 16 residues. Per germline, CDR1 SGHVS and CDR2 FNYEAQ. The CDR3 loop is CASSLGRVPRRETQYF. The CDR3 nucleotides are TGTGCCAGCAGCTTAGGCCGGGTCCCCAGAAGGGAGACCCAGTACTTC. Full variable domain (remainder filled in from reference TRBV7-6 and TRBJ2-5): GAGVSQSPRYKVTKRGQDVALRCDPISGHVSLYWYRQALGQGPEFLTYFNYEAQQDKSGLPNDRFSAERPEGSISTLTIQRTEQRDSAMYRCASSLGRVPRRETQYFGPGTRLLVL.

J is TRBJ1-4 and V is TRBV19; possibly TRBD1 for D (5 bases). CDR1 LNHDA and CDR2 SQIVND come from the germline V gene (reference sequence). The CDR3 runs to 15 residues. Trimming removed 4 bases at V and 0 bases at J, with 9 bases between. This CDR3 reads CASSTGHATNEKLFF. The CDR3 DNA sequence: TGTGCCAGTAGTACCGGACACGCAACTAATGAAAAACTGTTTTTT.

The rearrangement links TRBV5-6 to TRBJ2-3; 9 bases match TRBD1. The CDR3 contains 15 residues. In germline, CDR1 is SGHDT, CDR2 YYEEEE. The V gene end was trimmed by 10 bases and the J gene end by 3 bases; junction bases not matched to a gene: 12. The CDR3 nucleotides read TGTGCCGGCGCCCCGGGACAGGGTGGGACAGATACGCAGTATTTT. Protein product: CAGAPGQGGTDTQYF.